Below are 9 T cell receptor beta chains sequenced from a single sample in a study of OX40 agonist ivuxolimab in advanced cancers. Some clones are missing from TCRdb's copy, which holds only in-frame ones; the method was immunoSEQ multiplex PCR. The sample has roughly 76,000 clones, more than 85% seen once. Sequencing used CD4+ or CD8+ T cells sorted from blood, obtained in a trial of the OX40 agonist ivuxolimab. The receptors here all came from an adult with an advanced solid tumor such as melanoma, head and neck, liver or kidney cancer.

This clone was detected once. V usage is TRBV7-6 and J usage is TRBJ1-3; D possibly corresponds to TRBD1 (5 bases). Germline V gene sequence: CDR1 SGHVS, CDR2 FNYEAQ. Trimming took 5 bases from V and 4 from J, leaving 18 bases between them. CDR3 length: 16 amino acids. DNA for the CDR3: TGTGCCAGCAGCCTTGAGGGTCAGGGCGTAGGAAACACCATATATTTT. It yields the protein CASSLEGQGVGNTIYF.

This clone has only one observation. This chain links TRBV29-1 with TRBJ1-2; no clear D. The CDR3 loop spans 12 amino acids. The V end was cut by 8 bases, the J end by 5 bases, with 15 bases between. Looked up from germline, CDR1 is SQVTM and CDR2 is ANQGSEA. The CDR3 is CSTERSGYGYTF. The CDR3 coding sequence is TGCAGCACCGAGAGGTCGGGGTATGGCTACACCTTC.

This clone has only a few counts. The genes are TRBV6-1 and TRBJ2-1; D remains unclear. The germline V and J ends were trimmed by 5 bases and 4 bases, with 9 bases remaining between them. The CDR3 is made up of 13 amino acids. Looked up from germline, CDR1 is MNHNS and CDR2 is SASEGT. CDR3 in DNA: TGTGCCAGCAGTTCTAGGGAATACAATGAGCAGTTCTTC. Its protein product is CASSSREYNEQFF.

The chain links TRBV18 to TRBJ2-1; TRBD1 agrees at 7 bases. Trimming cost V 2 bases and J 5 bases; bases outside gene matches: 18. The CDR3 covers 19 residues. Germline values: CDR1 KGHSH, CDR2 LQKENI. The CDR3 protein is CASSPSLTTGVLTDNEQFF. CDR3 coding DNA: TGTGCCAGCTCACCATCGTTAACTACAGGGGTCTTAACGGACAATGAGCAGTTCTTC.

V and J are TRBV6-6 and TRBJ1-5; the match to TRBD1 covers 7 bases. The CDR3 has 14 amino acids. Unmatched junction bases numbered 9, after V lost 8 bases and J lost 5 bases. CDR1 MNHNY and CDR2 SVGAGI come from the germline V gene (reference sequence). The CDR3 loop is CASRQGWIDQPQHF. The CDR3, as DNA: TGTGCCAGCCGACAGGGTTGGATTGATCAGCCCCAGCATTTT.

This clone was seen just once. V and J are TRBV19 and TRBJ1-5; D possibly corresponds to TRBD1 (5 bases). The length of the CDR3 is 16 residues. The germline gives CDR1 LNHDA, CDR2 SQIVND (reference sequence). V was shortened by 4 bases and J by 6 bases, with 19 bases between the two germline ends. The CDR3 loop reads CASSKRQAGRGQPQHF. CDR3 in DNA: TGTGCCAGTAGTAAAAGGCAAGCAGGGCGGGGTCAGCCCCAGCATTTT.

V is TRBV10-3 and J is TRBJ2-3; 11 nucleotides agree with TRBD2. V gave up 11 bases and J gave up 6 bases; unmatched junction bases: 16. The CDR3 sequence is 16 residues long. CDR1 and CDR2 (germline): ENHRY, SYGVKD. The CDR3 here is CAATSLAGEIGDTQYF. The DNA of the CDR3 is TGTGCCGCCACCTCACTAGCGGGAGAGATAGGGGATACGCAGTATTTT.

The rearrangement joins TRBV18 to TRBJ2-5, with TRBD1 matching 10 bases. V shed 8 bases and J 2 bases; nucleotides not matched to a gene: 5. This CDR3 spans 14 amino acids. Per germline, CDR1 KGHSH and CDR2 LQKENI. CDR3 loop: CASRGQGDQETQYF. CDR3 DNA sequence: TGTGCCAGCCGTGGACAGGGGGATCAAGAGACCCAGTACTTC.

This clone has only a few counts. CDR3 loop: CASSEGGFNTEAFF. CDR3 nucleotide sequence: TGTGCCAGCAGTGAAGGGGGTTTTAACACTGAAGCTTTCTTT. The chain uses TRBV2 and TRBJ1-1, with D unresolved. Germline-derived CDR1 and CDR2 are SNHLY and FYNNEI. The CDR3 is 14 residues long. The germline V and J ends were trimmed by 1 base and 2 bases, with 8 bases remaining between them.